These 5 T cell receptor beta chains were sequenced from one sample in a study of siplizumab effects on memory and regulatory T cells. The repertoire was sequenced with immunoSEQ multiplex PCR; TCRdb's copy has only in-frame clones and lacks some. In the table there are roughly 100,000 clones, 93% of which are singletons. Sequencing input: CD4+ T cells sorted from blood. The receptors were sampled from a human donor in good health.

The chain links TRBV5-4 to TRBJ2-7; the D gene could be TRBD1 or TRBD2 (5 bases each). CDR1 is SGHNT, CDR2 YYREEE, per germline (reference sequence). The CDR3 runs 13 residues. The V end lost 4 bases, the J end lost 5 bases, and 13 bases lay between the germline ends. In DNA form, the CDR3 reads TGTGCCAGCAGCCCGCCCTGGGGGAACGAGCAGTACTTC. Its translation is CASSPPWGNEQYF.

This clone has only one observation. The J gene is TRBJ2-5, the V gene TRBV18; D is undetermined. Germline loops: CDR1 KGHSH, CDR2 LQKENI. The length of the CDR3 is 13 residues. The V end lost 2 bases, the J end lost 4 bases, and 8 bases lay between the germline ends. CDR3 region: CASSPEVAETQYF. CDR3 DNA: TGTGCCAGCTCACCAGAAGTGGCAGAGACCCAGTACTTC.

The rearrangement uses TRBV9 and TRBJ1-4; the match to TRBD1 covers 7 bases. Looked up from germline, CDR1 is SGDLS and CDR2 is YYNGEE. J lost 3 bases, V lost 0 bases, and 8 bases had no gene match. The CDR3 totals 17 residues. CDR3 nucleotides: TGTGCCAGCAGCGTAGGGTCAGGGGGTGGCTCTAATGAAAAACTGTTTTTT. This gives the protein CASSVGSGGGSNEKLFF.

The genes are TRBV9 and TRBJ2-7; D is undetermined. Trimming took 4 bases from V and 3 from J, leaving 17 bases between them. The CDR3 has 15 amino acids. CDR1 is SGDLS and CDR2 is YYNGEE in the germline V gene. DNA of the CDR3: TGTGCCAGCAGCTTTAGTAGTGGTCCTCGCTACGAGCAGTACTTC. Its translation is CASSFSSGPRYEQYF.

The chain employs TRBV21-1 and TRBJ2-7; TRBD1, the table's D call, lacks a check against the DNA. TRBV21-1 is tagged as a pseudogene. The CDR3 extends over 16 amino acids. The CDR3 nucleotides read TGTGCCAGCATTATTACTCCGGGACAAGGGACCTACGAGCAGTACTTC. Protein product: CASIITPGQGTYEQYF.